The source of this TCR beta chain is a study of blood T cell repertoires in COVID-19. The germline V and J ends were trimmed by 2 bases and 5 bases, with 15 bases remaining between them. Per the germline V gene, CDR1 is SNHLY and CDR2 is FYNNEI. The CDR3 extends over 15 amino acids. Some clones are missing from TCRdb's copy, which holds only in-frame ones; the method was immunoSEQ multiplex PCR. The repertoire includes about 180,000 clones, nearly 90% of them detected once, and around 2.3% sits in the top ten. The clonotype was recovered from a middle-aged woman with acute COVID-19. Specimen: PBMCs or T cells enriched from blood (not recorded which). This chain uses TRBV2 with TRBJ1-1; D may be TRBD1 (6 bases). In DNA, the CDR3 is TGTGCCAGCAGTGAATGGGATACAGGGTTGACTGAAGCTTTCTTT. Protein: CASSEWDTGLTEAFF.